This T cell receptor (beta chain) was sequenced during a study of OX40 agonist ivuxolimab in advanced cancers. Here immunoSEQ multiplex PCR was the method, and the copy in TCRdb shows in-frame clones only, minus some. The repertoire holds fewer than 20,000 clones, around 78% seen once, with about 14% in the top ten. Germline CDR1 and CDR2: SGHTA and FQGNSA. The V and J ends lost 1 base and 5 bases, in that order; junction bases with no gene match: 8. This CDR3 is 15 amino acids long. The chain uses TRBV7-2 and TRBJ2-7; 7 positions match TRBD1. Sequences were derived from CD4+ or CD8+ T cells sorted from blood, sampled in a trial of the OX40 agonist ivuxolimab. The TCR originated in an adult with an advanced solid tumor such as melanoma, head and neck, liver or kidney cancer. For the CDR3, the DNA is TGTGCCAGCAGCTTAGGCAAAGGACAGGCCCACGAGCAGTACTTC. Its translation: CASSLGKGQAHEQYF.